The source of this TCR beta chain is a study of human T cells and chemical hapten exposure. Overall study: Sensitizing treatment utilized 2% DPC over a 2 cm by 2 cm portion of upper inner arm skin.

Specified time point: patch test 1, 2 weeks after DPC sensitization. Described treatment: therapeutic diphenylcyclopropenone sensitization with weekly scalp DPC. Samples of blood were obtained prior to the application of each patch test. From germline, CDR1 is MDHEN and CDR2 SYDVKM. With 3 bases removed from V and 1 base from J, the gap between germline ends came to 6 bases. This CDR3 contains 14 residues. This clonotype was counted many times. What the library attached to individual cDNA molecules were unique molecular identifiers. TCRdb fed the RACE reads into MiXCR, producing one record per CDR3 protein. This repertoire shows 150,000 to 200,000 distinct CDR3 sequences, roughly 15% found once; its top ten account for 1.5% to 2%.

The clonotype originates from a woman younger than 45 with alopecia areata. Some clones in this sample may be carry-over from other donors' samples. The chain joins TRBV28 to TRBJ1-4, with a weak D call TRBD1 (5 bases). Sample: whole blood, taken in connection with sensitization to the hapten diphenylcyclopropenone (DPC). The CDR3: CASSFGGTNEKLFF. The CDR3 DNA reads as TGTGCCAGCAGTTTTGGGGGAACTAATGAAAAACTGTTTTTT.